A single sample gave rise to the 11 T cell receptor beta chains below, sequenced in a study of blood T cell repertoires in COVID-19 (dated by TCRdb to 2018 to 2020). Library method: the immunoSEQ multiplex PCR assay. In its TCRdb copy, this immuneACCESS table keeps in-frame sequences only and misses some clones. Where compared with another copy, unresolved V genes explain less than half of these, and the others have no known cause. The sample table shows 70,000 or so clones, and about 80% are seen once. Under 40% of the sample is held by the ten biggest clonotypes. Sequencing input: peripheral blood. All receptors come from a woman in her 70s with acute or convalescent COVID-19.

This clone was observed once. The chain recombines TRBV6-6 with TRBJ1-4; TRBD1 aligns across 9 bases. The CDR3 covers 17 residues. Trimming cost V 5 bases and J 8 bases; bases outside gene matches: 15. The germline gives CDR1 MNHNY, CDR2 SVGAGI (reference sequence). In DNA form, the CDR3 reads TGTGCCAGCAGTCCCGGGACAGGGATTTTAGAGGAAGAAAAACTGTTTTTT. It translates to CASSPGTGILEEEKLFF.

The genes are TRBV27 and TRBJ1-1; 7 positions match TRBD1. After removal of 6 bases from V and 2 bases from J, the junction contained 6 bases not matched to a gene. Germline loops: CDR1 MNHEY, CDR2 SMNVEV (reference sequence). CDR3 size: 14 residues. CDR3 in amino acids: CASSPQGGNTEAFF. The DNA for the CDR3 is TGTGCCAGCAGCCCGCAGGGGGGCAACACTGAAGCTTTCTTT.

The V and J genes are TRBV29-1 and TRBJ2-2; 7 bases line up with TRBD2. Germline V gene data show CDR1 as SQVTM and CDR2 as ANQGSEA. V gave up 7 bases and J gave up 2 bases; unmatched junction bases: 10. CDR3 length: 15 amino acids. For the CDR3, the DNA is TGCAGCGCCGGTGGGGGGGGACGAAACACCGGGGAGCTGTTTTTT. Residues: CSAGGGGRNTGELFF.

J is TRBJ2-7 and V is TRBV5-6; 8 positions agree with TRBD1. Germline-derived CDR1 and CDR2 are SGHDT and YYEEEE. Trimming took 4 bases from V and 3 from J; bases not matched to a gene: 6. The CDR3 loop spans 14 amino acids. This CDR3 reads CASSPRGRIYEQYF. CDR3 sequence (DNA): TGTGCCAGCAGCCCCAGGGGGCGCATCTACGAGCAGTACTTC.

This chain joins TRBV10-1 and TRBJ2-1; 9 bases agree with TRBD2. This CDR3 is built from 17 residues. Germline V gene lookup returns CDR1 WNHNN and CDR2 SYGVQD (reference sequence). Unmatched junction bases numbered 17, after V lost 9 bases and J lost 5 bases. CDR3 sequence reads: CARSRPVAGVENNEQFF. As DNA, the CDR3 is TGCGCCAGGTCGAGACCGGTAGCGGGAGTGGAAAACAATGAGCAGTTCTTC.

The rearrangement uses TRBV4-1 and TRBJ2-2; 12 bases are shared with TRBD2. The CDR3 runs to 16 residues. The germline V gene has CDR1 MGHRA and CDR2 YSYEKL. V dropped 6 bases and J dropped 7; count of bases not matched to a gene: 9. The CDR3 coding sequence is TGCGCCAGCAGGTCTCTAGCGGGGGGGCCGGTCGGGGAGCTGTTTTTT. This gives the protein CASRSLAGGPVGELFF.

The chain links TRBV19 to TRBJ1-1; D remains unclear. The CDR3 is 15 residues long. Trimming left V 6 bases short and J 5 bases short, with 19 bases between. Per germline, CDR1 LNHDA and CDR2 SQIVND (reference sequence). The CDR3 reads CASSNPGASGTEAFF. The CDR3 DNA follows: TGTGCCAGTAGCAATCCAGGCGCGTCGGGGACTGAAGCTTTCTTT.

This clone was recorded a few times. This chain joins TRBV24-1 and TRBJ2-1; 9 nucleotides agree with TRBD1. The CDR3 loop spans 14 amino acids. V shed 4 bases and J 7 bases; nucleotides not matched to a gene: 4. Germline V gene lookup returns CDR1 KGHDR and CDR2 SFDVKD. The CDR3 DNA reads TGTGCCACCAGTGAACCCGGGACAGGGAATGAGCAGTTCTTC. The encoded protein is CATSEPGTGNEQFF.

CDR3 amino acids: CASSLRLAGSYNEQFF. CDR3 in DNA: TGTGCCAGCAGCCTTCGACTAGCGGGTTCCTACAATGAGCAGTTCTTC. The chain is built from TRBV14 and TRBJ2-1, with 10 bases that match TRBD2. The V segment lost 4 bases and the J segment 1 base; nucleotides outside the gene matches: 4. Germline CDR1 SGHDN, CDR2 FVKESK. The CDR3 spans 16 residues. The complete variable domain, with remaining parts taken from reference TRBV14 and TRBJ2-1, reads EAGVTQFPSHSVIEKGQTVTLRCDPISGHDNLYWYRRVMGKEIKFLLHFVKESKQDESGMPNNRFLAERTGGTYSTLKVQPAELEDSGVYFCASSLRLAGSYNEQFFGPGTRLTVL.

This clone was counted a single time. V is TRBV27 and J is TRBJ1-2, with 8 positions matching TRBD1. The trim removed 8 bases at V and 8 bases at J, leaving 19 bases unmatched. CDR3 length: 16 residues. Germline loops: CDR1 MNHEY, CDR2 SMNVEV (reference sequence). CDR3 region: CASLPGRPGGLRGYTF. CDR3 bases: TGTGCCAGCCTCCCTGGACGGCCAGGGGGCTTGAGGGGCTACACCTTC.

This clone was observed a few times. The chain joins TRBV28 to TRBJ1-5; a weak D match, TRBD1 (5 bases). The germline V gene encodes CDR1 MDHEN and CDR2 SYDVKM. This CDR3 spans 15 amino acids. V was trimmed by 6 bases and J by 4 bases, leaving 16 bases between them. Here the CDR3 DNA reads TGTGCCAGCAGGGCTCCCGGGGCGGGGAATCAGCCCCAGCATTTT. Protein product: CASRAPGAGNQPQHF.